This T cell receptor beta chain came from a study of blood T cell repertoires in COVID-19. Study details: The study drew acute and convalescent COVID-19 samples from the United States, Italy and Spain.

The table came from immunoSEQ multiplex PCR; TCRdb's copy has only in-frame clones and leaves some out. The data hold approximately 240,000 clones, with about 83% observed a single time. The junction had 11 bases not matched to a gene; V was cut back by 5 bases and J by 2 bases. The germline CDR1 and CDR2 sequences are GTSNPN and SVGIG (reference sequence). This CDR3 comprises 17 residues. The sequenced sample was peripheral blood. The source is a human donor in a cohort sampled during active COVID-19. V is TRBV30 and J is TRBJ2-2; 10 nucleotides line up with TRBD2. In DNA form, the CDR3 reads TGTGCCTGGGGTGATGGGCTAGCGGGGGCCAACACCGGGGAGCTGTTTTTT. Translating gives CAWGDGLAGANTGELFF.